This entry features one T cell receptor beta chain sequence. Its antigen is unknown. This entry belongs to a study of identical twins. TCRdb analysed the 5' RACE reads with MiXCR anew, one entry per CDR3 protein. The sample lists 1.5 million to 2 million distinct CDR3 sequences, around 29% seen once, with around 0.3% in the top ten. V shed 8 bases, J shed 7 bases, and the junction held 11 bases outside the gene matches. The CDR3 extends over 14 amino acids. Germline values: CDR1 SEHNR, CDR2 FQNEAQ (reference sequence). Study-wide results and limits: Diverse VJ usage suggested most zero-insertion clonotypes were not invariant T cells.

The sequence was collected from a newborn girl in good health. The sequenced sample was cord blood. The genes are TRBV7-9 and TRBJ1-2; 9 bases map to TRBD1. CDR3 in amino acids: CASDVGQGRVGYTF. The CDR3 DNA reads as TGTGCCAGCGACGTTGGACAGGGGAGGGTTGGCTACACCTTC.